The next 6 T cell receptor beta chains were all read from a single sample in a study of T-cell reconstitution after alpha-beta-depleted transplantation in children. Unique molecular identifiers featured in how the TCRbeta library was prepared. TCRdb redid the calling of the PCR reads with MiXCR, one entry per CDR3 protein. The table includes fewer than 1 million distinct CDR3 sequences, about 16% detected once. The material sequenced was PBMCs, mostly from graft donor cells, taken 360 days after TCRalphabeta/CD19-depleted stem cell transplant. The receptors originated from a male patient between 5 and 17 years old who had a stem cell transplant for acute lymphoblastic leukemia, so the T cells may come from the graft donor.

On this clonotype itself: At one end, the junction sequence differs from germline, possibly due to a read error. The chain recombines TRBV6-4 with TRBJ2-2; a weak D match, TRBD2 (5 bases). The CDR3 contains 16 residues. Germline loops: CDR1 MRHNA, CDR2 SNTAGT. This chain's CDR3 is CASGDSRGGNTGELFF. CDR3 nucleotides: TGTGCCAGCGGTGACTCACGGGGTGGAAACACCGGGGAGCTGTTTTTT.

This chain joins TRBV6-1 and TRBJ2-3, with 11 bases matching TRBD1. Germline V gives CDR1 MNHNS, CDR2 SASEGT. V shed 7 bases and J 3 bases; nucleotides not matched to a gene: 6. CDR3 length: 15 residues. This CDR3 reads CASKTDRGPTDTQYF. The CDR3 DNA reads as TGTGCCAGCAAAACGGACAGGGGGCCGACAGATACGCAGTATTTT.

The chain links TRBV4-1 to TRBJ2-7, with unresolved D. Trimming left V 0 bases short and J 1 base short, with 13 bases between. The CDR3 contains 16 residues. Germline CDR1 and CDR2: MGHRA and YSYEKL. The CDR3 nucleotides are TGCGCCAGCAGCCAAGATTCGCGGCTAACATCCTACGAGCAGTACTTC. This translates into CASSQDSRLTSYEQYF.

In this sample, this clonotype turned up a few times. This chain joins TRBV3-1 and TRBJ2-2, with 11 bases identical to TRBD2. The CDR3 covers 21 residues. J was trimmed by 1 base and V by 4 bases; bases with no gene match: 17. Germline assignment: CDR1 LGHDT and CDR2 YNNKEL (reference sequence). The CDR3 sequence is CASSRFETSGAHPWNTGELFF. DNA of the CDR3: TGTGCCAGCAGCCGATTTGAGACTAGCGGGGCGCACCCCTGGAACACCGGGGAGCTGTTTTTT.

This clonotype appeared many times. The chain has TRBV15 and TRBJ2-3; 10 bases map to TRBD2. The CDR3 is 13 residues long. V lost 1 base, J lost 10 bases, and 2 bases stayed unmatched. CDR1 is LNHNV and CDR2 is YYDKDF in the germline V gene (reference sequence). CDR3 protein: CATSRAGLAAQYF. CDR3 sequence (DNA): TGTGCCACCAGCAGAGCCGGACTAGCGGCGCAGTATTTT.

The chain recombines TRBV27 with TRBJ2-1; D is unclear. Germline V gene lookup returns CDR1 MNHEY and CDR2 SMNVEV (reference sequence). CDR3 size: 14 residues. Between the trimmed V and J ends, which lost 0 bases and 5 bases, there was a span of 8 bases. CDR3 loop: CASSLSRSHNEQFF. The CDR3 region has the DNA TGTGCCAGCAGTTTATCAAGAAGTCACAATGAGCAGTTCTTC.